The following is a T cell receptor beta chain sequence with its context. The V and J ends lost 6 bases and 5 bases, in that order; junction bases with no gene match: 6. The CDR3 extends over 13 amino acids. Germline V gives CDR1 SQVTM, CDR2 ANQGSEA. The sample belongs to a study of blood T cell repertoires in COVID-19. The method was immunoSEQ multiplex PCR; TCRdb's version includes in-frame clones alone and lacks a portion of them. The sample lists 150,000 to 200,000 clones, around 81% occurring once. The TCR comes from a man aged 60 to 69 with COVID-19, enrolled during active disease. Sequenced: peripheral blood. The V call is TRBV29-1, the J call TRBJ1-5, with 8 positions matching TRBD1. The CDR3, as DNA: TGCAGCGTGTCCAGGGGGCTTGATCAGCCCCAGCATTTT. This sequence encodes CSVSRGLDQPQHF. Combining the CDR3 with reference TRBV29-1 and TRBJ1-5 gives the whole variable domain SAVISQKPSRDICQRGTSLTIQCQVDSQVTMMFWYRQQPGQSLTLIATANQGSEATYESGFVIDKFPISRPNLTFSTLTVSNMSPEDSSIYLCSVSRGLDQPQHFGDGTRLSIL.